This T cell receptor (beta chain) is drawn from a study of cytomegalovirus exposure and HLA in healthy donors. The germline V gene encodes CDR1 SQVTM and CDR2 ANQGSEA. The CDR3 is 14 residues long. The J segment lost 2 bases and the V segment lost 4 bases, leaving 6 bases of the junction unmatched. In the PCR, 60 Vbeta and 13 Jbeta primers were used. Some clones are missing from TCRdb's copy, which holds only in-frame ones; the method was immunoSEQ multiplex PCR. The data hold roughly 130,000 clones, with about three quarters observed a single time. The sequencing sample was made of PBMCs. J is TRBJ2-5 and V is TRBV29-1; 8 nucleotides match TRBD1. The clonotype comes from a man aged 40-49 years in good health and CMV-seronegative. DNA for the CDR3: TGCAGCGTTGTCCGACAGGGGACGCAAGAGACCCAGTACTTC. It encodes CSVVRQGTQETQYF.